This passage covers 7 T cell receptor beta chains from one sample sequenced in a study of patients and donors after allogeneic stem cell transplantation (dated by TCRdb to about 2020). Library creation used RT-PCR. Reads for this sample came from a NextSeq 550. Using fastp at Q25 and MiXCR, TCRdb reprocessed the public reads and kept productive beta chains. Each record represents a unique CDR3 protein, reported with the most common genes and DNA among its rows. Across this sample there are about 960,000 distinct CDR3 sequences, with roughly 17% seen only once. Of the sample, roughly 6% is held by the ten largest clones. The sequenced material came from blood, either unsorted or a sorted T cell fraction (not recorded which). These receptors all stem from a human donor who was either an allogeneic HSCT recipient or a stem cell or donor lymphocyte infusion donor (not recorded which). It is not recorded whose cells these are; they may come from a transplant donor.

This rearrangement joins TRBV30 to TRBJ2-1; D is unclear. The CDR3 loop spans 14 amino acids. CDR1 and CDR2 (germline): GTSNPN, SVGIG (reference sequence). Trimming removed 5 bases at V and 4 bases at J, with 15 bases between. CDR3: CAWVNLGFYNEQFF. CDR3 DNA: TGTGCCTGGGTGAATCTCGGGTTTTACAATGAGCAGTTCTTC.

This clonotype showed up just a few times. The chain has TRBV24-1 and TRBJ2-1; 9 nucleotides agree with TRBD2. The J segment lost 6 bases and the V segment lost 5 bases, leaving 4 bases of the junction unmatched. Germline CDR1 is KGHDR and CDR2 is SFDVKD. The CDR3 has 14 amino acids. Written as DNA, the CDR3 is TGTGCCACCAGTGTAGCGGGAGTGGGCAATGAGCAGTTCTTC. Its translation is CATSVAGVGNEQFF.

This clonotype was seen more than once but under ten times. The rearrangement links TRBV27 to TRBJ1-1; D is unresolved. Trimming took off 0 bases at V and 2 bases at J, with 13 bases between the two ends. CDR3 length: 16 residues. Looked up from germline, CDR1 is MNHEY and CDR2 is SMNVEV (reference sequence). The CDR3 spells CASSLSPARVNTEAFF. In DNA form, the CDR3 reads TGTGCCAGCAGTTTATCTCCTGCGCGGGTAAACACTGAAGCTTTCTTT.

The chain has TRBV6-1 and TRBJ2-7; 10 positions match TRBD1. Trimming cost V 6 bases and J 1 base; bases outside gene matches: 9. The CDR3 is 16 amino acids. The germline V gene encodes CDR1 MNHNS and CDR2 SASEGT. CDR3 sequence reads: CASSRGDRGTSYEQYF. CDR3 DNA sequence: TGTGCCAGCAGCCGAGGGGACAGGGGAACGTCCTACGAGCAGTACTTC.

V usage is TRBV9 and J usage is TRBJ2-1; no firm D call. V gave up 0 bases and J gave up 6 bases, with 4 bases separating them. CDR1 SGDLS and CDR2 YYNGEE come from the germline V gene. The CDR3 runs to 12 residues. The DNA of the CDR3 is TGTGCCAGCAGCGTAGTAGCCAATGAGCAGTTCTTC. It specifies CASSVVANEQFF.

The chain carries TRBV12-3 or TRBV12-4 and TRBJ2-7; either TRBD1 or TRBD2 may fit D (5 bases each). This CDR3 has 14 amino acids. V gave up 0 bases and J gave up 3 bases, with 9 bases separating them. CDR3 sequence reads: CASSLAGPDYEQYF. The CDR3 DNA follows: TGTGCCAGCAGTTTAGCGGGACCCGACTACGAGCAGTACTTC.

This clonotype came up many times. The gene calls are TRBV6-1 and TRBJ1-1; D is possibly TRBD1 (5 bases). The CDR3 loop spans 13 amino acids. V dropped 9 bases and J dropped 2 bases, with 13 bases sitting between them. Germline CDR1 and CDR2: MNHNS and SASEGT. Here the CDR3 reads CASRRGENTEAFF. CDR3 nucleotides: TGTGCCAGTAGGAGAGGGGAAAACACTGAAGCTTTCTTT.